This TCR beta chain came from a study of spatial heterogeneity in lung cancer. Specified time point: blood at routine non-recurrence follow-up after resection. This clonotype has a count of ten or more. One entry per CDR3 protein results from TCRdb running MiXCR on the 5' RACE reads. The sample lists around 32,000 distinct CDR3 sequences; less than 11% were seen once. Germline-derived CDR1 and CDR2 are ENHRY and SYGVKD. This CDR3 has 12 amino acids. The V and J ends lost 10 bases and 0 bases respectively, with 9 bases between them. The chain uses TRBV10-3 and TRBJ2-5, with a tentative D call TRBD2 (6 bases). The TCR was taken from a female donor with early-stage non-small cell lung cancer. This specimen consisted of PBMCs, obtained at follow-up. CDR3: CATGGYQETQYF. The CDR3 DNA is TGTGCCACCGGGGGATACCAAGAGACCCAGTACTTC.